This T cell receptor beta chain was sequenced during a study of blood T cell repertoires in COVID-19. Study as a whole: The samples span acute and convalescent COVID-19 from the United States, Italy and Spain.

Methods used by the authors: Scientists estimated how many nucleated cells there were by amplifying reference gene primers. The method was immunoSEQ multiplex PCR; TCRdb's version includes in-frame clones alone and lacks a portion of them. V and J calls plus clone size are reproduced from that table; the DNA served to infer D and trimming. This sample has tens of thousands of clones, with 65% to 80% found just once. CDR1 LGHNA and CDR2 YSLEER come from the germline V gene. The CDR3 has 17 residues. V dropped 0 bases and J dropped 0 bases, with 11 bases sitting between them. The rearrangement joins TRBV4-3 to TRBJ2-2, with D perhaps TRBD1 (5 bases). Sequences were obtained from peripheral blood. The receptor's source is a woman aged 80 or older with active or convalescent COVID-19. The CDR3 DNA sequence: TGCGCCAGCAGCCAAGATCTTGTACAGGCGAACACCGGGGAGCTGTTTTTT. Amino acid sequence: CASSQDLVQANTGELFF.